Presented here are 6 T cell receptor beta chains from one specimen sequenced in a study of T cell repertoires in cytomegalovirus infection. TCRdb re-derived calls from the reads in MiXCR, one entry per CDR3 protein. In the table there are more than 150,000 distinct CDR3 sequences, under 25% of which are singletons. The sequenced sample was PBMCs. The receptors were gathered from a human donor in good health (CMV status not recorded). Some clones in this sample may be carry-over from other donors' samples.

With respect to this clonotype: Relative to the germline gene, one junction end is altered; a read error may explain this. V is TRBV29-1 and J is TRBJ1-2; a weak D match, TRBD1 (5 bases). From germline, CDR1 is SQVTM and CDR2 ANQGSEA. CDR3 size: 14 residues. CDR3 bases: TGCTGCGTTGACATACAGGAAAATAACTATGGCTACACCTTC. Residues: CCVDIQENNYGYTF.

This clonotype has a count of ten or more. The rearrangement links TRBV7-9 to TRBJ1-1; no clear D gene. Per germline, CDR1 SEHNR and CDR2 FQNEAQ (reference sequence). The V and J ends lost 1 base and 1 base respectively, with 4 bases between them. This CDR3 contains 13 residues. CDR3 sequence: CASSLVKNTEAFF. For the CDR3, the DNA is TGTGCCAGCAGCTTAGTGAAGAACACTGAAGCTTTCTTT.

There are a few counts of this clonotype. The chain joins TRBV12-3 or TRBV12-4 to TRBJ1-2; D gene ambiguous. The CDR3 contains 12 residues. Trimming left V 6 bases short and J 6 bases short, with 11 bases between. CDR3 sequence reads: CASSPRGNGYTF. The CDR3 DNA reads as TGTGCCAGCAGCCCCCGAGGAAATGGCTACACCTTC.

This chain connects TRBV10-3 to TRBJ2-5, with no clear D. Trimming left V 8 bases short and J 2 bases short, with 9 bases between. Germline V gene data show CDR1 as ENHRY and CDR2 as SYGVKD. The CDR3 is made up of 12 amino acids. The CDR3 sequence is CAISSGQETQYF. The CDR3 DNA sequence: TGTGCCATCTCATCTGGTCAAGAGACCCAGTACTTC.

The chain combines TRBV18 with TRBJ1-4, with TRBD1 matching 7 bases. Per germline, CDR1 KGHSH and CDR2 LQKENI. This CDR3 spans 14 amino acids. Trimming removed 5 bases from V and 5 bases from J; junction bases left unmatched: 5. This CDR3 is CASSMDRLNEKLFF. The CDR3 DNA sequence: TGTGCCAGCTCAATGGACAGGCTAAATGAAAAACTGTTTTTT. Drawing the rest from reference TRBV18 and TRBJ1-4, the complete variable domain is NAGVMQNPRHLVRRRGQEARLRCSPMKGHSHVYWYRQLPEEGLKFMVYLQKENIIDESGMPKERFSAEFPKEGPSILRIQQVVRGDSAAYFCASSMDRLNEKLFFGSGTQLSVL.

This clonotype was observed a few times. This chain connects TRBV12-3 or TRBV12-4 to TRBJ2-7; perhaps D is TRBD1 or TRBD2 (5 bases each). This CDR3 region has 14 residues. Trimming took 7 bases from V and 6 from J, leaving 19 bases between them. The DNA of the CDR3 is TGTGCCAGCACCTTCGGGACGCCGAGGGGCGAGCAGTACTTC. Translating it yields CASTFGTPRGEQYF.